This TCR beta chain was captured by sequencing in a study of T-cell memory formation after mild COVID-19. MiXCR, applied by TCRdb to the 5' RACE reads, yields one record per CDR3 protein. The sample yields about 45,000 distinct CDR3 sequences, approximately 9.6% seen once. The V end lost 4 bases, the J end lost 4 bases, and 23 bases lay between the germline ends. Germline CDR1 is KGHSH and CDR2 is LQKENI. The CDR3 contains 17 residues. This clonotype was picked up a small number of times. What it binds is unknown. Study-level results: Among clones contracting day 15 to 85, CD4/CD8 was balanced, whereas later expanders leaned CD4+. Clonal second-wave expansions that peaked on day 37 had unconfirmed SARS-CoV-2 specificity. Pre-infection memory harbored some responding clones, suggesting cross-reactive memory joined. Most CD4+ clones that shrank were in CM and EM, while CD8+ ones turned up in EMRA.

The receptor's source is an adult woman who had mild COVID-19 (a few samples of this study predate the infection). Cell type and time point are not known. Input material: PBMCs or a T cell subset sorted from them (not recorded which). The V and J genes are TRBV18 and TRBJ2-7; D unclear. The CDR3 protein is CASSLRTSGYRPYEQYF. As DNA, the CDR3 is TGTGCCAGCTCACTAAGGACCTCCGGCTACCGACCTTACGAGCAGTACTTC.